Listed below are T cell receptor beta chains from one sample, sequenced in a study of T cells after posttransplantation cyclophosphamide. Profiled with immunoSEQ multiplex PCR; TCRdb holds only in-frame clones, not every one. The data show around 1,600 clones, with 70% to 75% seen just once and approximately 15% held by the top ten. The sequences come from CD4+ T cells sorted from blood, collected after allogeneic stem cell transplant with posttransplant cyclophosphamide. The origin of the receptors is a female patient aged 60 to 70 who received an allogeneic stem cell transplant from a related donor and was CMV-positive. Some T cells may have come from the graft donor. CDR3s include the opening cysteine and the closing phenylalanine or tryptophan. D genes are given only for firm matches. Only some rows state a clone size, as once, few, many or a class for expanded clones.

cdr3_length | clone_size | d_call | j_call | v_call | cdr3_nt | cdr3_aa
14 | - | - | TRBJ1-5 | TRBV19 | TGTGCCAGTAGTATCGGGGGTAGCAATCAGCCCCAGCATTTT | CASSIGGSNQPQHF
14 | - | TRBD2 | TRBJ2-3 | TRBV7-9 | TGTGCCAGCAGCTCCGGGGGGGCGTCAGATACGCAGTATTTT | CASSSGGASDTQYF
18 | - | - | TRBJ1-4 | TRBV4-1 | TGCGCCAGCAGTGAGTATCTGAGTCTCCTAGTCGACAATGAAAAACTGTTTTTT | CASSEYLSLLVDNEKLFF
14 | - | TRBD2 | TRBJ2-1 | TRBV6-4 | TGTGCCAGCAAGGGACTAGCGGGCTACAATGAGCAGTTCTTC | CASKGLAGYNEQFF
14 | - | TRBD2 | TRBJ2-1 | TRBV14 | TGTGCCAGCAGCCAACCGGGACTAGGTGGTGAGCAGTTCTTC | CASSQPGLGGEQFF
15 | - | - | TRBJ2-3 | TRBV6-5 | TGTGCCAGCAGCCAAGCAGGGGCCAGCACAGATACGCAGTATTTT | CASSQAGASTDTQYF
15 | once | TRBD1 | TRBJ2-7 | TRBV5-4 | TGTGCCAGCAGCTTGGCGGCAGGGGGTACCTACGAGCAGTACTTC | CASSLAAGGTYEQYF
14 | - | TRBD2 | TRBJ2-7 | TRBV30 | TGTGCCTGGAGTCGGGCTAGCGGGAGCTACGAGCAGTACTTC | CAWSRASGSYEQYF
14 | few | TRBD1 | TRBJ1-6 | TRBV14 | TGTGCCAGCAGCCAAGGACAGGGAAATTCACCCCTCCACTTT | CASSQGQGNSPLHF
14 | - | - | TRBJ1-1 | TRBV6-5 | TGTGCCAGCAGTTCTCCGGGGGTAAGAACTGAAGCTTTCTTT | CASSSPGVRTEAFF
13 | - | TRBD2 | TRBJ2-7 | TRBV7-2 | TGTGCCAGCAGCCTCAGCGGGAGTGACGAGCAGTACTTC | CASSLSGSDEQYF
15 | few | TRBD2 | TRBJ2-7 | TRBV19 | TGTGCCAGTAGTGTCAGACTAGCGGGAGATGGCGAGCAGTACTTC | CASSVRLAGDGEQYF
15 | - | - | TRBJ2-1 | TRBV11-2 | TGTGCCAGCAGCTTATATCTGCGGTTAAACAATGAGCAGTTCTTC | CASSLYLRLNNEQFF
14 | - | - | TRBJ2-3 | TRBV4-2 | TGTGCCAGCAGCCAAGATGTGAGGCCAGATACGCAGTATTTT | CASSQDVRPDTQYF
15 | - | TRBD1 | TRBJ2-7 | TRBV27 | TGTGCCAGCAGTTTTCATGGGACAGGGGACTACGAGCAGTACTTC | CASSFHGTGDYEQYF
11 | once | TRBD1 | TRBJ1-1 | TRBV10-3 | TGTGCCACCAAGGGGGCCACTGAAGCTTTCTTT | CATKGATEAFF
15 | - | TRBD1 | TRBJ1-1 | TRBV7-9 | TGTGCCAGCAGCGCGGGACAGGGGGGAAACACTGAAGCTTTCTTT | CASSAGQGGNTEAFF
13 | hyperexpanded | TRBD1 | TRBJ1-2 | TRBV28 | TGTGCCAGCAGGCCAGGGACAGGGGAGGGCTACACCTTC | CASRPGTGEGYTF
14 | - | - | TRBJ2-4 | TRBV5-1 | TGCGCCAGCAGCTTGGAACTCGGAGCAGACATTCAGTACTTC | CASSLELGADIQYF
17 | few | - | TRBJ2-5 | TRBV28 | TGTGCCAGCAGTTTGGGGTCCCTAGGACAGAACAGAGAGACCCAGTACTTC | CASSLGSLGQNRETQYF
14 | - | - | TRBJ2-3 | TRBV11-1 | TGTGCCAGCAGCCCCAGGGGGGCCGCAGATACGCAGTATTTT | CASSPRGAADTQYF
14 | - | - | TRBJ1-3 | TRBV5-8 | TGTGCCAGCAGCTACTATAGCTCTGGAAACACCATATATTTT | CASSYYSSGNTIYF
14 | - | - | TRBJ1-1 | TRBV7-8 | TGTGCCAGCAGCTCCCGGAGGCTTAACACTGAAGCTTTCTTT | CASSSRRLNTEAFF
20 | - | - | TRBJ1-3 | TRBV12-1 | TGTGCCAGCAGCCCGGCCTCGACAGCACCTGGAAGAAGCTCTGGAAACACCATATATTTT | CASSPASTAPGRSSGNTIYF
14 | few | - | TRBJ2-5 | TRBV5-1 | TGCGCCAGCAGCTTGGGCCCAGGTGAAGAGACCCAGTACTTC | CASSLGPGEETQYF
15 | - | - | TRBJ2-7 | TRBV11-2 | TGTGCCAGCAGCCCTCAACCGGGGTTGTCGTCCGAGCAGTACTTC | CASSPQPGLSSEQYF
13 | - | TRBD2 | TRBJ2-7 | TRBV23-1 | TGCGCCAGCAGTCAATCGGGAGGGAACGAGCAGTACTTC | CASSQSGGNEQYF
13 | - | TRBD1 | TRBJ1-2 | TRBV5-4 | TGTGCCAGCAGCTTGGGAGGGACAGCCTTCGTTACCTTC | CASSLGGTAFVTF
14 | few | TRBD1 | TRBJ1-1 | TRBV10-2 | TGCGCCAGCAGGGGCAGGGGGCCACGGACTGAAGCTTTCTTT | CASRGRGPRTEAFF
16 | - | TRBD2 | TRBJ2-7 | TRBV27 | TGTGCCAGCAGTTTATCCCAGACTAGCGGGGCATACGAGCAGTACTTC | CASSLSQTSGAYEQYF
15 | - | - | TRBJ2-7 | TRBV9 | TGTGCCAGCAGCGCCTCGGACAGATCCGCCTACGAGCAGTACTTC | CASSASDRSAYEQYF
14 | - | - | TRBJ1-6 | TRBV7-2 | TGTGCCAGCTGTTGGCGGCCCTATAATTCACCCCTCCACTTT | CASCWRPYNSPLHF
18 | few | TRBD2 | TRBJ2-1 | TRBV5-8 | TGTGCCAGCAGCCCCCGGGGTATTGTAGCGGGAAACTACAATGAGCAGTTCTTC | CASSPRGIVAGNYNEQFF
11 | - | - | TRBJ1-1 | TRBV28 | TGTGCCTACGGGCGGGACACTGAAGCTTTCTTT | CAYGRDTEAFF
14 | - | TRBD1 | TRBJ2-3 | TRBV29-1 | TGCAGCGCCTGCGAGGGGGCAGGCACAGATACGCAGTATTTT | CSACEGAGTDTQYF
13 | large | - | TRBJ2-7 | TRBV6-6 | TGTGCCAGCAGGTACGGTAGCGGCTACGAGCAGTACTTC | CASRYGSGYEQYF
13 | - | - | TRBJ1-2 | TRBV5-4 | TGTGCCAGCAGCGAGGGCCAGAACTATGGCTACACCTTC | CASSEGQNYGYTF
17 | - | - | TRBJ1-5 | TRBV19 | TGTGCCAGTAGTATATCCGGGGGGCGAGGAGGCAATCAGCCCCAGCATTTT | CASSISGGRGGNQPQHF
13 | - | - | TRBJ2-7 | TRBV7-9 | TGTGCCAGCAGCTTTTTAGGGGTCTACGAGCAGTACTTC | CASSFLGVYEQYF
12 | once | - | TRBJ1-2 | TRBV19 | TGTGCCAGTAGTATCAGGGACTATGGCTACACCTTC | CASSIRDYGYTF
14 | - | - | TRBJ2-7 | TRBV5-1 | TGCGCCAGCAGCACGGCCGGGGGACGCTACGAGCAGTACTTC | CASSTAGGRYEQYF
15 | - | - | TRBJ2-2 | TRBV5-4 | TGTGCCAGCAGCTTGGCAGGGGAAGTGACCGGGGAGCTGTTTTTT | CASSLAGEVTGELFF
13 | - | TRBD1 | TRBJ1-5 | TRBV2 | TGTGCCAGCGTAGGACAGGCGAATCAGCCCCAGCATTTT | CASVGQANQPQHF